Below are 15 T cell receptor beta chains sequenced from a single sample in a study of post-analysis software for immune sequencing data. Tagging with unique molecular identifiers was a feature of the TCR beta cDNA libraries. TCRdb reprocessed the PCR reads with MiXCR, giving one entry per CDR3 protein. The sample records 700,000 to 800,000 distinct CDR3 sequences, 25% to 30% being singletons. Study-wide results and caveats: Controls had lower frequencies than patients of about 5 TRBV segments, which included TRBV5-6, TRBV5-1 and TRBV20-1.

What these receptors recognize is not known. The sequencing input was blood. All receptors come from a girl aged 5-17 years with multiple sclerosis.

In this sample, this clonotype turned up many times. The rearrangement links TRBV5-1 to TRBJ2-1; the match to TRBD1 covers 9 bases. CDR3 length: 14 amino acids. Germline-derived CDR1 and CDR2 are SGHRS and YFSETQ. V lost 4 bases, J lost 6 bases, and 5 bases stayed unmatched. CDR3 residues: CASSLKGQGNEQFF. CDR3 nucleotides: TGCGCCAGCAGCCTGAAGGGACAGGGCAATGAGCAGTTCTTC.

This clonotype was seen just once. The V gene is TRBV7-9, the J gene TRBJ1-1; 7 bases align to TRBD1. The V and J ends lost 7 bases and 0 bases, in that order; junction bases with no gene match: 5. CDR1 is SEHNR and CDR2 is FQNEAQ in the germline V gene (reference sequence). The CDR3 spans 14 residues. The CDR3 reads CASTAGQLNTEAFF. The CDR3 DNA follows: TGTGCCAGCACCGCGGGACAGCTGAACACTGAAGCTTTCTTT.

As to this clonotype: At one of its ends the junction is not consistent with the germline gene, which may arise from a read error. J is TRBJ1-4 and V is TRBV5-1, with TRBD1 as a possible D gene (5 bases). This CDR3 has 14 amino acids. CDR1 and CDR2 (germline): SGHRS, YFSETQ. CDR3 in amino acids: CASSPGSTNEKRFF. CDR3 nucleotides: TGCGCCAGCAGCCCAGGGTCAACTAATGAAAAACGGTTTTTT.

In this sample, this clonotype turned up a few times. The V and J genes are TRBV7-2 and TRBJ2-1; TRBD2 matches at 16 bases. The junction had 7 bases not matched to a gene; V was cut back by 5 bases and J by 0 bases. The CDR3 extends over 19 amino acids. Germline CDR1 SGHTA, CDR2 FQGNSA. As DNA, the CDR3 is TGTGCCAGCAGCCCGGGACTAGCGGGAGGGGGACACTCCTACAATGAGCAGTTCTTC. As protein: CASSPGLAGGGHSYNEQFF.

This clonotype was found once. A much larger clone sits a single nucleotide away, making a read error possible. This chain uses TRBV20-1 with TRBJ1-6; D is uncertain. CDR1 and CDR2 (germline): DFQATT, SNEGSKA (reference sequence). There are 15 residues in the CDR3. Trimming left V 6 bases short and J 6 bases short, with 18 bases between. CDR3 in amino acids: CSAPLLERSNSPLHF. For the CDR3, the DNA is TGCAGTGCCCCCTTGTTGGAGAGAAGTAATTCACCCCTCCACTTT.

The CDR3 loop is CASGLVLTGVGTGELFF. The CDR3 bases are TGTGCTAGTGGTTTGGTACTCACAGGGGTGGGTACCGGGGAGCTGTTTTTT. This chain links TRBV12-5 with TRBJ2-2; 7 bases are a match to TRBD1. Germline-derived CDR1 and CDR2 are LGHNT and FRNRAP. This CDR3 has 17 amino acids. J gave up 5 bases and V 0 bases, and 9 bases lay outside the gene matches.

A few counts support this clonotype. A junction end diverges from the germline sequence, so it may reflect a read error. The chain links TRBV7-9 to TRBJ2-1; 8 positions agree with TRBD2. Germline assignment: CDR1 SEHNR and CDR2 FQNEAQ (reference sequence). This CDR3 spans 17 amino acids. The CDR3 DNA reads as TGTGCCAGCAGCTTAGCGGAGGCGGGAGGTACCTACGATGAGCAGTTCTTC. Translating gives CASSLAEAGGTYDEQFF.

V gene TRBV12-3 or TRBV12-4 combines with J gene TRBJ1-2; tentatively, D is TRBD1 (6 bases). V was pared by 6 bases and J by 5 bases, with 13 bases between. There are 13 residues in the CDR3. For the CDR3, the DNA is TGTGCCAGCAGGGGCACAGGGACTTATGGCTACACCTTC. It encodes CASRGTGTYGYTF.

The chain uses TRBV20-1 and TRBJ1-5; 9 nucleotides agree with TRBD1. CDR1 is DFQATT and CDR2 is SNEGSKA in the germline V gene (reference sequence). The CDR3 loop spans 14 amino acids. Trimming cost V 0 bases and J 4 bases; bases outside gene matches: 1. The DNA of the CDR3 is TGCAGTGCTAGAGACGACAGGGGGAATCAGCCCCAGCATTTT. Protein product: CSARDDRGNQPQHF.

The gene calls are TRBV6-5 and TRBJ1-2, with D possibly TRBD1 on 5 matching bases. The CDR3 has 15 amino acids. V dropped 2 bases and J dropped 2 bases, with 12 bases sitting between them. Germline CDR1 is MNHEY and CDR2 is SVGAGI. The CDR3 sequence is CASSYGQAGNYGYTF. In nucleotides, the CDR3 is TGTGCCAGCAGTTACGGTCAGGCAGGGAACTATGGCTACACCTTC.

Worth noting for this clonotype: The conserved phenylalanine or tryptophan is not found at the CDR3 terminus, so this likely reflects a read error. The CDR3 DNA sequence: TGCGCCAGCAGCTTCGGGGACAGGGCCTACGAGCAGTACTGC. Translating gives CASSFGDRAYEQYC. This chain connects TRBV5-1 to TRBJ2-7; 9 bases line up with TRBD1. V was pared by 2 bases and J by 2 bases, with 2 bases of the junction left unmatched. This CDR3 comprises 14 residues. Germline-derived CDR1 and CDR2 are SGHRS and YFSETQ.

This clonotype was seen only a few times. This chain joins TRBV5-1 and TRBJ2-5; 10 bases align to TRBD2. V was pared by 4 bases and J by 1 base, with 7 bases of the junction left unmatched. Germline V gene sequence: CDR1 SGHRS, CDR2 YFSETQ. The length of the CDR3 is 16 residues. The CDR3 sequence: CASSSGLAVAQETQYF. In DNA form, the CDR3 reads TGCGCCAGCAGCAGCGGACTAGCGGTAGCCCAAGAGACCCAGTACTTC.

The chain couples TRBV15 to TRBJ1-1; D unresolved. The length of the CDR3 is 15 residues. The germline V and J ends were trimmed by 0 bases and 2 bases, with 10 bases remaining between them. Germline lookup yields CDR1 LNHNV and CDR2 YYDKDF (reference sequence). The DNA for the CDR3 is TGTGCCACCAGCAGAGATCGGGCGGCTAACACTGAAGCTTTCTTT. Encoded protein: CATSRDRAANTEAFF.

This clonotype was observed many times. The chain has TRBV27 and TRBJ2-1; D unclear. CDR1 is MNHEY, CDR2 SMNVEV, per germline (reference sequence). Trimming took off 3 bases at V and 8 bases at J, with 11 bases between the two ends. The CDR3 covers 13 residues. This chain's CDR3 is CASSFEAFHEQFF. The CDR3 DNA reads as TGTGCCAGCAGTTTTGAAGCGTTCCATGAGCAGTTCTTC.

This clonotype has more than one count but fewer than ten. This chain uses TRBV20-1 with TRBJ2-7, with 7 nucleotides matching TRBD1. This CDR3 is 14 amino acids long. Germline V gene sequence: CDR1 DFQATT, CDR2 SNEGSKA (reference sequence). The V and J ends lost 3 bases and 0 bases, in that order; junction bases with no gene match: 5. CDR3 DNA: TGCAGTGCTAGCCTCAGGGGGTACTCCTACGAGCAGTACTTC. Translation: CSASLRGYSYEQYF.